These 14 T cell receptor beta chains share one sample of origin, sequenced in a study of CD8 T cells in ankylosing spondylitis. Study-wide findings and caveats: Several highly homologous variants made up a TCR beta motif that seemed to typify ankylosing spondylitis blood.

Their antigens are not known. TCRdb reprocessed the 5' RACE reads via MiXCR and lists one record per CDR3 protein. The sample carries 650,000 to 800,000 distinct CDR3 sequences, 19% recorded once. Sequenced sample: blood, either unsorted or a sorted T cell fraction (not recorded which). All receptors derive from a male donor with ankylosing spondylitis.

The sample holds a few counts of this clonotype. The chain couples TRBV28 to TRBJ2-7, with 12 bases aligning to TRBD2. In germline, CDR1 is MDHEN, CDR2 SYDVKM. V lost 6 bases, J lost 2 bases, and 5 bases stayed unmatched. The CDR3 totals 15 residues. This CDR3 is CASRETSGSPYEQYF. The CDR3 DNA reads TGTGCCAGCAGAGAGACTAGCGGGAGTCCCTACGAGCAGTACTTC.

The genes are TRBV20-1 and TRBJ2-2; 8 positions match TRBD2. Germline loops: CDR1 DFQATT, CDR2 SNEGSKA (reference sequence). V dropped 3 bases and J dropped 5; count of bases not matched to a gene: 5. The CDR3 has 14 residues. CDR3 loop: CSASQREWTGELFF. The CDR3 DNA sequence: TGCAGTGCTAGCCAGCGGGAGTGGACCGGGGAGCTGTTTTTT.

The chain employs TRBV25-1 and TRBJ1-1, with D possibly matching TRBD1 (5 bases). Germline loops: CDR1 MGHDK, CDR2 SYGVNS. CDR3 length: 13 amino acids. V shed 2 bases and J shed 5 bases, with 9 bases lying between them. CDR3 amino acids: CASSEGGRTEAFF. The CDR3 nucleotides are TGTGCCAGCAGTGAAGGGGGGAGGACTGAAGCTTTCTTT.

J is TRBJ2-7 and V is TRBV2; D is perhaps TRBD1 (6 bases). The CDR3 is made up of 14 amino acids. Germline V gene lookup returns CDR1 SNHLY and CDR2 FYNNEI. Trimming pared 6 bases from V and 1 base from J, leaving 13 bases between. The CDR3 loop reads CASSGRDTSYEQYF. The DNA for the CDR3 is TGTGCCAGCAGCGGCCGGGACACGTCCTACGAGCAGTACTTC.

The J gene is TRBJ1-1, the V gene TRBV10-1, with D unresolved. CDR3 size: 13 residues. Germline-derived CDR1 and CDR2 are WNHNN and SYGVQD (reference sequence). V lost 4 bases to trimming and J lost 7 bases, with 13 bases between them. The CDR3 protein is CASSVTTAGEAFF. CDR3 coding DNA: TGCGCCAGCAGTGTCACTACAGCGGGTGAAGCTTTCTTT.

The chain joins TRBV29-1 to TRBJ1-2, with D tentatively TRBD1 (6 bases). CDR1 is SQVTM and CDR2 is ANQGSEA in the germline V gene. Trimming left V 7 bases short and J 5 bases short, with 17 bases between. CDR3 size: 13 residues. The CDR3 coding sequence is TGCAGCGCGCCCCTGGGCAGGGGTTATGGCTACACCTTC. This sequence encodes CSAPLGRGYGYTF. The full variable domain, with the rest looked up from reference TRBV29-1 and TRBJ1-2, is SAVISQKPSRDICQRGTSLTIQCQVDSQVTMMFWYRQQPGQSLTLIATANQGSEATYESGFVIDKFPISRPNLTFSTLTVSNMSPEDSSIYLCSAPLGRGYGYTFGSGTRLTVV.

J is TRBJ2-7 and V is TRBV28; maybe TRBD2 (5 bases). The CDR3 is made up of 15 amino acids. V was cut by 5 bases and J by 3 bases, with 17 bases left in between. The germline CDR1 and CDR2 sequences are MDHEN and SYDVKM. CDR3 nucleotides: TGTGCCAGCAGTAGGGAGCTCAGAAAGGGCTACGAGCAGTACTTC. Its translation: CASSRELRKGYEQYF.

The chain has TRBV7-8 and TRBJ2-7, with D possibly TRBD2 on 5 matching bases. CDR1 SGHVS and CDR2 FQNEAQ come from the germline V gene. This CDR3 is built from 13 residues. V was trimmed by 8 bases and J by 3 bases, leaving 14 bases between them. The CDR3 DNA sequence: TGTGCCAGCGAATCGCCACGGGGCTACGAGCAGTACTTC. Protein product: CASESPRGYEQYF.

This chain connects TRBV27 to TRBJ2-7, with D maybe TRBD1 (6 bases). Trimming took off 8 bases at V and 6 bases at J, with 17 bases between the two ends. The germline V gene has CDR1 MNHEY and CDR2 SMNVEV (reference sequence). The CDR3 has 13 residues. CDR3 sequence: CASQQQGSVEQYF. CDR3 coding DNA: TGTGCCAGCCAGCAACAGGGTTCGGTCGAGCAGTACTTC.

This clonotype was seen a few times. The rearrangement joins TRBV4-3 to TRBJ2-5, with D maybe TRBD1 (6 bases). The V end lost 4 bases, the J end lost 5 bases, and 17 bases lay between the germline ends. Germline V gene data show CDR1 as LGHNA and CDR2 as YSLEER. CDR3 length: 15 residues. The CDR3 DNA follows: TGCGCCAGCAGCCCCACCAGGGGCCAGGGGGAGACCCAGTACTTC. It codes for CASSPTRGQGETQYF.

This clonotype turned up a few times. The chain couples TRBV5-1 to TRBJ1-6; the match to TRBD1 covers 10 bases. V lost 4 bases to trimming and J lost 4 bases; unmatched junction nucleotides: 5. The germline V gene has CDR1 SGHRS and CDR2 YFSETQ. This CDR3 has 16 residues. CDR3 protein: CASSPDRGDYNSPLHF. CDR3 nucleotides: TGCGCCAGCAGCCCGGACAGGGGGGATTATAATTCACCCCTCCACTTT.

This clonotype showed up just a few times. V is TRBV3-1 and J is TRBJ2-6; D not resolved. The CDR3 has 14 amino acids. V dropped 11 bases and J dropped 0 bases, with 11 bases sitting between them. Germline-derived CDR1 and CDR2 are LGHDT and YNNKEL (reference sequence). CDR3 amino acids: CAAGLSSGANVLTF. CDR3 DNA: TGTGCCGCAGGCCTGAGCTCTGGGGCCAACGTCCTGACTTTC. Full variable domain (rest looked up from reference TRBV3-1 and TRBJ2-6): DTAVSQTPKYLVTQMGNDKSIKCEQNLGHDTMYWYKQDSKKFLKIMFSYNNKELIINETVPNRFSPKSPDKAHLNLHINSLELGDSAVYFCAAGLSSGANVLTFGAGSRLTVL.

This rearrangement joins TRBV5-1 to TRBJ2-7; tentatively, D is TRBD1 (6 bases). Germline CDR1 reads SGHRS; CDR2 reads YFSETQ. Trimming removed 4 bases at V and 6 bases at J, with 14 bases between. The CDR3 length is 13 residues. The CDR3 loop is CASSRLQGGEQYF. The CDR3 nucleotides are TGCGCCAGCAGCAGACTACAGGGTGGCGAGCAGTACTTC.

The rearrangement joins TRBV20-1 to TRBJ1-1, with D maybe TRBD1 (6 bases). In germline, CDR1 is DFQATT, CDR2 SNEGSKA (reference sequence). The CDR3 is made up of 12 amino acids. The ends were cut back, 6 bases at V and 1 base at J, with 9 bases in the middle. CDR3 residues: CSARTANTEAFF. CDR3 nucleotides: TGCAGTGCACGGACAGCGAACACTGAAGCTTTCTTT.